The 21 T cell receptor beta chains below were found in one sample sequenced in a study of response to subunit inactivated influenza vaccine. A single record per CDR3 protein comes from TCRdb applying MiXCR to the RT-PCR reads. The sample includes hundreds of thousands of distinct CDR3 sequences, approximately 16% of them seen just once. Sequencing used CD4+ T cells sorted from PBMCs, obtained about 24 months after vaccination. The source of these receptors is a man aged 50 to 69 who received an inactivated influenza vaccine.

This clonotype was recorded a few times. This rearrangement joins TRBV29-1 to TRBJ2-5; TRBD2 aligns across 11 bases. With 3 bases clipped from V and 5 bases from J, the junction kept 11 bases outside the gene matches. CDR3 size: 16 residues. CDR1 is SQVTM, CDR2 ANQGSEA, per germline. CDR3 coding DNA: TGCAGCGTTGATTGGCTAGCGGGAGGCCCGTTTGAGACCCAGTACTTC. Amino acids: CSVDWLAGGPFETQYF.

This clonotype was seen a handful of times. The gene calls are TRBV5-5 and TRBJ2-6; perhaps TRBD2 as D (8 bases). Germline CDR1 and CDR2: SGHKS and YYEKEE (reference sequence). V dropped 2 bases and J dropped 2 bases, with 14 bases sitting between them. This CDR3 is built from 17 residues. The CDR3, as DNA: TGTGCCAGCAGCTTACGGGGGGGACAGACTGGGGCCAACGTCCTGACTTTC. Its protein product is CASSLRGGQTGANVLTF. Combining the CDR3 with reference TRBV5-5 and TRBJ2-6 gives the whole variable domain DAGVTQSPTHLIKTRGQQVTLRCSPISGHKSVSWYQQVLGQGPQFIFQYYEKEERGRGNFPDRFSARQFPNYSSELNVNALLLGDSALYLCASSLRGGQTGANVLTFGAGSRLTVL.

This clonotype was observed a handful of times. The chain employs TRBV6-1 and TRBJ2-2, with D perhaps TRBD1 (5 bases). The CDR3 is 14 residues long. V was cut by 6 bases and J by 2 bases, with 10 bases left in between. The germline V gene encodes CDR1 MNHNS and CDR2 SASEGT. This CDR3 is CASRDDSNTGELFF. CDR3 DNA: TGTGCCAGCAGGGACGACAGTAACACCGGGGAGCTGTTTTTT.

The table lists this clonotype with a few counts. The chain couples TRBV2 to TRBJ2-7, with D possibly being TRBD1 or TRBD2 (5 bases each). This CDR3 spans 14 amino acids. Germline-derived CDR1 and CDR2 are SNHLY and FYNNEI. V was trimmed by 6 bases and J by 7 bases, leaving 19 bases between them. The CDR3 region has the DNA TGTGCCAGCAGGACTAATGAAGGGTGGGGGGAGCAGTACTTC. Amino acid sequence: CASRTNEGWGEQYF.

This clonotype has just a few counts. This chain connects TRBV29-1 to TRBJ2-2, with TRBD1 matching 7 bases. This CDR3 contains 16 residues. Germline V gives CDR1 SQVTM, CDR2 ANQGSEA. The V and J ends lost 4 bases and 7 bases, in that order; junction bases with no gene match: 15. The chain's CDR3 is CSVADRSLRRSGELFF. The CDR3 DNA is TGCAGCGTTGCGGACAGGTCCCTCCGTAGGAGCGGGGAGCTGTTTTTT.

The J gene is TRBJ2-5, the V gene TRBV12-3 or TRBV12-4; 7 bases agree with TRBD1. This CDR3 has 14 amino acids. V lost 4 bases to trimming and J lost 6 bases; unmatched junction nucleotides: 8. The CDR3 DNA follows: TGTGCCAGCAGTTCATTCGACAGGGAACAGACCCAGTACTTC. Translated: CASSSFDREQTQYF.

The V gene is TRBV7-8, the J gene TRBJ2-7; no reliable D call. Trimming took off 1 base at V and 7 bases at J, with 14 bases between the two ends. This CDR3 has 14 residues. The germline V gene encodes CDR1 SGHVS and CDR2 FQNEAQ. CDR3 coding DNA: TGTGCCAGCAGCTTAGTGGGCTCCTGGGGAGAGCAGTACTTC. Its translation is CASSLVGSWGEQYF. Filled out from reference TRBV7-8 and TRBJ2-7, the complete variable domain reads GAGVSQSPRYKVAKRGQDVALRCDPISGHVSLFWYQQALGQGPEFLTYFQNEAQLDKSGLPSDRFFAERPEGSVSTLKIQRTQQEDSAVYLCASSLVGSWGEQYFGPGTRLTVT.

This clonotype appeared a few times. The rearrangement joins TRBV10-3 to TRBJ2-2; 9 bases line up with TRBD1. The CDR3 length is 17 residues. Germline loops: CDR1 ENHRY, CDR2 SYGVKD. Trimming at V came to 6 bases and at J to 6 bases, leaving 14 bases not matched to a gene. This CDR3 is CAISDTGGGRRSGELFF. In nucleotides, the CDR3 is TGTGCCATCAGCGACACAGGGGGCGGGAGAAGGTCCGGGGAGCTGTTTTTT.

This clonotype showed up just a few times. The chain carries TRBV10-3 and TRBJ1-2; the D is unclear. Germline-derived CDR1 and CDR2 are ENHRY and SYGVKD. Trimming left V 3 bases short and J 5 bases short, with 10 bases between. The length of the CDR3 is 13 residues. The chain's CDR3 is CAISDGSSYGYTF. CDR3 in DNA: TGTGCCATCAGTGACGGCAGTTCTTATGGCTACACCTTC.

This clonotype has just a few counts. The rearrangement links TRBV12-3 or TRBV12-4 to TRBJ1-2, with D maybe TRBD1 (6 bases). The CDR3 runs 14 residues. Deletions cut 5 bases from V and 5 bases from J, with 15 bases between. CDR3 sequence: CASSTTGTGYGYTF. The DNA for the CDR3 is TGTGCCAGCAGTACCACAGGGACGGGTTATGGCTACACCTTC.

In its sample, this clonotype was seen a few times. The chain recombines TRBV10-3 with TRBJ2-7, with D perhaps matching TRBD2 (6 bases). Trimming cost V 0 bases and J 3 bases, with 12 bases left between them. CDR3 length equals 15 residues. Germline V gene lookup returns CDR1 ENHRY and CDR2 SYGVKD. The CDR3 region is CAISESTEGIYEQYF. The DNA of the CDR3 is TGTGCCATCAGTGAGTCGACGGAGGGAATCTACGAGCAGTACTTC.

This clonotype has only a few counts. The chain couples TRBV24-1 to TRBJ2-3, with D maybe TRBD2 (6 bases). V was clipped by 9 bases and J by 1 base, with 10 bases between them. The CDR3 length is 13 residues. Germline CDR1 reads KGHDR; CDR2 reads SFDVKD. The CDR3 reads CATSSGGTDTQYF. The CDR3 DNA reads TGTGCCACCTCCTCGGGGGGCACAGATACGCAGTATTTT.

This clonotype was picked up a small number of times. The rearrangement joins TRBV11-2 to TRBJ2-1; possibly TRBD1 for D (5 bases). The CDR3 has 16 amino acids. Germline CDR1 SGHAT, CDR2 FQNNGV. Trimming shortened V by 4 bases and J by 3 bases, and 16 bases separated the two germline ends. The CDR3 coding sequence is TGTGCCAGCAGCTCAAAGGGGCTCACTAACTACAATGAGCAGTTCTTC. Its protein product is CASSSKGLTNYNEQFF.

This clonotype turned up a few times. J is TRBJ2-1 and V is TRBV28, with D possibly TRBD2 on 5 matching bases. This CDR3 comprises 14 residues. V dropped 3 bases and J dropped 11 bases, with 17 bases sitting between them. The germline gives CDR1 MDHEN, CDR2 SYDVKM. In DNA, the CDR3 is TGTGCCAGCAGTTTGGAGGCGTGGGAAACCCAGCAGTTCTTC. This codes for CASSLEAWETQQFF.

In its sample, this clonotype was seen a few times. The rearrangement uses TRBV2 and TRBJ2-7; TRBD2 matches at 10 bases. This CDR3 contains 14 residues. V shed 7 bases, J shed 3 bases, and the junction held 6 bases outside the gene matches. Germline V lookup: CDR1 SNHLY, CDR2 FYNNEI. The CDR3: CASTRTSGIYEQYF. Written as DNA, the CDR3 is TGTGCCAGCACTCGGACTAGCGGAATCTACGAGCAGTACTTC.

This clonotype was observed a handful of times. The J gene is TRBJ2-1, the V gene TRBV10-3; possibly TRBD2 for D (6 bases). This CDR3 contains 13 residues. The germline CDR1 and CDR2 sequences are ENHRY and SYGVKD. Between the trimmed V and J ends, which lost 4 bases and 8 bases, there was a span of 12 bases. CDR3 in DNA: TGTGCCATCAGTGGGGCCAGGGAGGATGAGCAGTTCTTC. This gives the protein CAISGAREDEQFF.

This clonotype was detected many times. The chain employs TRBV30 and TRBJ2-5; 7 positions agree with TRBD2. The J segment lost 2 bases and the V segment lost 3 bases, leaving 6 bases of the junction unmatched. CDR3 length: 14 residues. In germline, CDR1 is GTSNPN, CDR2 SVGIG (reference sequence). CDR3 amino acids: CAWSDGRRQETQYF. CDR3 bases: TGTGCCTGGAGCGACGGGAGGAGGCAAGAGACCCAGTACTTC.

The V and J genes are TRBV5-1 and TRBJ2-2; TRBD2 aligns across 16 bases. Per germline, CDR1 SGHRS and CDR2 YFSETQ. The CDR3 has 17 residues. V lost 2 bases, J lost 5 bases, and 3 bases stayed unmatched. DNA for the CDR3: TGCGCCAGCAGCTTCGGGACTAGCGGGGGGGCTACCGGGGAGCTGTTTTTT. Its translation is CASSFGTSGGATGELFF.

The V and J genes are TRBV6-5 and TRBJ2-3; the D is unclear. The CDR3 is made up of 11 amino acids. The germline V gene has CDR1 MNHEY and CDR2 SVGAGI. Deletions cut 7 bases from V and 6 bases from J, with 8 bases between. Here the CDR3 reads CASKVLDTQYF. The CDR3 DNA reads as TGTGCCAGCAAGGTACTTGATACGCAGTATTTT.

The table lists this clonotype with a few counts. V usage is TRBV6-2 or TRBV6-3 and J usage is TRBJ2-2; D possibly matches TRBD1 or TRBD2 (5 bases each). CDR1 is MNHEY, CDR2 SVGEGT, per germline. Between the trimmed V and J ends, which lost 6 bases and 4 bases, there was a span of 18 bases. The CDR3 extends over 16 amino acids. The CDR3 bases are TGTGCCAGCAGCCCCAAGTGGGGGACGAGCACCGGGGAGCTGTTTTTT. Translated: CASSPKWGTSTGELFF.

The chain recombines TRBV20-1 with TRBJ2-7; 14 bases agree with TRBD2. This CDR3 spans 18 amino acids. Trimming cost V 6 bases and J 0 bases; bases outside gene matches: 13. Germline V CDR1 and CDR2: DFQATT, SNEGSKA (reference sequence). CDR3 region: CSAQIGLAGGPFSYEQYF. The CDR3 DNA is TGCAGTGCGCAAATCGGACTAGCGGGAGGCCCTTTCTCCTACGAGCAGTACTTC.